Listed here are 12 T cell receptor beta chains from one sample, sequenced in a study of Ad26.COV2.S vaccination and SARS-CoV-2 variants. The treatment is: 15 to 20 received Ad26.COV2.S at low or high dose, single or two shots; about 5 received placebo; per-sample allocation not given. Samples came from day 63 after the first vaccine or placebo injection. Repertoires were generated with immunoSEQ multiplex PCR, while TCRdb's copy carries only in-frame clones and drops some. The sample carries approximately 460,000 clones, 80% to 90% recorded once. The input for sequencing was peripheral blood, taken in a trial of Ad26.COV2.S vaccine versus placebo. These receptors were obtained from a person between 18 and 59 years old who received the Ad26.COV2.S COVID-19 vaccine or a placebo.

This clone was seen only once. The gene calls are TRBV27 and TRBJ1-1; D unresolved. The CDR3 has 14 residues. V lost 6 bases, J lost 0 bases, and 11 bases lay in between. Per the germline V gene, CDR1 is MNHEY and CDR2 is SMNVEV (reference sequence). In nucleotides, the CDR3 is TGTGCCAGCAGGCAATCTGGGTTGAACACTGAAGCTTTCTTT. Protein: CASRQSGLNTEAFF.

The CDR3 DNA is TGTGCCAGCAGCCAATACAGGGGCCAAGAGACCCAGTACTTC. Translation gives CASSQYRGQETQYF. J is TRBJ2-5 and V is TRBV11-1; 7 bases match TRBD1. Germline-derived CDR1 and CDR2 are SGHAT and FQDESV (reference sequence). This CDR3 is 14 amino acids long. V dropped 5 bases and J dropped 1; count of bases not matched to a gene: 4.

The V and J genes are TRBV10-3 and TRBJ1-5, with D hard to call. The CDR3 runs to 16 residues. Trimming left V 2 bases short and J 0 bases short, with 11 bases between. Looked up from germline, CDR1 is ENHRY and CDR2 is SYGVKD. Here the CDR3 reads CAISEGGPYSNQPQHF. The CDR3 nucleotides read TGTGCCATCAGTGAGGGCGGGCCATATAGCAATCAGCCCCAGCATTTT.

This clone was recorded only once. This chain connects TRBV5-1 to TRBJ1-3; D perhaps matches TRBD1 (5 bases). The germline gives CDR1 SGHRS, CDR2 YFSETQ. The CDR3 is 16 residues long. V lost 0 bases to trimming and J lost 3 bases, with 13 bases between them. CDR3 nucleotide sequence: TGCGCCAGCAGCTTGGTTGGGCAGGGCGGTGGAAACACCATATATTTT. Its translation: CASSLVGQGGGNTIYF.

The V call is TRBV28, the J call TRBJ1-5; a weak D match, TRBD1 (5 bases). Germline loops: CDR1 MDHEN, CDR2 SYDVKM. The CDR3 is 12 residues long. V was trimmed by 5 bases and J by 7 bases, leaving 9 bases between them. CDR3 protein: CASSRDRQPQHF. The CDR3 DNA is TGTGCCAGCAGTAGGGACCGGCAGCCCCAGCATTTT.

This clone has more than one count but fewer than ten. The chain links TRBV7-9 to TRBJ1-2; D is unresolved. Per germline, CDR1 SEHNR and CDR2 FQNEAQ (reference sequence). V was clipped by 0 bases and J by 2 bases, with 13 bases between them. This CDR3 is built from 16 residues. CDR3 loop: CASSLALVRENYGYTF. The DNA of the CDR3 is TGTGCCAGCAGCTTAGCGCTGGTTAGGGAGAACTATGGCTACACCTTC.

The genes are TRBV2 and TRBJ1-3, with D possibly matching TRBD1 (6 bases). This CDR3 spans 16 amino acids. V shed 10 bases and J shed 1 base, with 20 bases lying between them. Germline values: CDR1 SNHLY, CDR2 FYNNEI. DNA for the CDR3: TGTGCCACCGACCGGGACATACGGCCGTCTGGAAACACCATATATTTT. Translated: CATDRDIRPSGNTIYF.

Comments on this clone: The germline gene is not matched at one end of the junction; a read error may be the cause. The V and J genes are TRBV20-1 and TRBJ2-7; D gene uncertain. This CDR3 is built from 12 residues. Germline V CDR1 and CDR2: DFQATT, SNEGSKA (reference sequence). CDR3 sequence: CSASLGSYGQYF. The CDR3 DNA sequence: TGCAGTGCTAGTTTGGGGTCTTACGGGCAGTACTTC.

Turning to this clone: Other nucleotide sequences from this sample produce the same CDR3. This chain links TRBV4-3 with TRBJ1-2; the D gene is possibly TRBD1 (5 bases). Looked up from germline, CDR1 is LGHNA and CDR2 is YSLEER. The CDR3 has 15 amino acids. Trimming left V 0 bases short and J 0 bases short, with 8 bases between. The CDR3 bases are TGCGCCAGCAGCCAAGAAACAGGAGCTAACTATGGCTACACCTTC. Translation: CASSQETGANYGYTF.

This chain joins TRBV18 and TRBJ2-5; 12 bases are a match to TRBD2. Germline lookup yields CDR1 KGHSH and CDR2 LQKENI. The CDR3 has 17 amino acids. J was trimmed by 1 base and V by 3 bases; bases with no gene match: 6. This chain's CDR3 is CASSPIGLAGIQETQYF. CDR3 in DNA: TGTGCCAGCTCACCTATCGGACTAGCGGGGATCCAAGAGACCCAGTACTTC.

V is TRBV19 and J is TRBJ2-2, with D perhaps assigned TRBD1 or TRBD2 (6 bases each). V was shortened by 5 bases and J by 7 bases, with 26 bases between the two germline ends. Germline CDR1 is LNHDA and CDR2 is SQIVND (reference sequence). The CDR3 spans 18 residues. The CDR3 nucleotides are TGTGCCAGTAGTCCACTCCCCCGGGGGCAGTGGGCGATCGGGGAGCTGTTTTTT. It yields the protein CASSPLPRGQWAIGELFF.

This chain links TRBV5-1 with TRBJ1-1, with a weak D call TRBD1 (6 bases). Trimming removed 0 bases at V and 3 bases at J, with 12 bases between. Germline loops: CDR1 SGHRS, CDR2 YFSETQ. This CDR3 is built from 15 residues. CDR3 loop: CASSLVGSGDTEAFF. DNA for the CDR3: TGCGCCAGCAGCTTGGTTGGTTCAGGGGACACTGAAGCTTTCTTT.